This passage covers 29 T cell receptor beta chains from one sample sequenced in a study of identical twins. Using its own MiXCR run on the 5' RACE reads, TCRdb lists one record per CDR3 protein. In the table there are 350,000 or so distinct CDR3 sequences, roughly 10% of which are singletons. What was sequenced was naive T cells sorted from blood. The source of these receptors is a woman aged 45-60 years in good health.

This clonotype was seen more than once but under ten times. The V call is TRBV2, the J call TRBJ1-3; D is undetermined. Germline lookup yields CDR1 SNHLY and CDR2 FYNNEI. CDR3 length: 13 residues. The V end was cut by 4 bases, the J end by 10 bases, with 14 bases between. CDR3 amino acids: CASSVSPSWTIYF. The CDR3 nucleotides read TGTGCCAGCAGTGTCAGCCCGTCGTGGACCATATATTTT.

V is TRBV29-1 and J is TRBJ2-7; D gene unclear. V was trimmed by 6 bases and J by 5 bases, leaving 11 bases between them. Germline-derived CDR1 and CDR2 are SQVTM and ANQGSEA. The CDR3 spans 11 residues. Written as DNA, the CDR3 is TGCAGCGTCCGCATGGGTAACGAGCAGTACGTC. Amino acids: CSVRMGNEQYV.

This clonotype was seen ten or more times. The chain recombines TRBV20-1 with TRBJ2-6; D unresolved. The CDR3 is 14 residues long. Germline V lookup: CDR1 DFQATT, CDR2 SNEGSKA (reference sequence). V dropped 0 bases and J dropped 4 bases, with 7 bases sitting between them. The CDR3 sequence: CSARDLGGANVLTF. In DNA, the CDR3 is TGCAGTGCTAGAGATCTGGGCGGGGCCAACGTCCTGACTTTC.

This chain connects TRBV6-1 to TRBJ2-4; 9 bases are a match to TRBD2. V was clipped by 5 bases and J by 3 bases; unmatched bases: 5. The CDR3 consists of 15 residues. The germline CDR1 and CDR2 sequences are MNHNS and SASEGT. The CDR3 nucleotides read TGTGCCAGCAGTATAGGACTAGCGCACAAAAACATTCAGTACTTC. Encoded protein: CASSIGLAHKNIQYF.

The chain uses TRBV6-6 and TRBJ2-4, with 14 bases that match TRBD2. Trimming took 8 bases from V and 8 from J; bases not matched to a gene: 8. The CDR3 is 15 residues long. The germline CDR1 and CDR2 sequences are MNHNY and SVGAGI (reference sequence). CDR3 sequence (DNA): TGTGCCAGCCGCGGGACTAGCGGGAGAAAGGACATTCAGTACTTC. Amino acids: CASRGTSGRKDIQYF.

The V and J genes are TRBV10-3 and TRBJ2-7; D remains unclear. The CDR3 sequence is 14 residues long. The germline CDR1 and CDR2 sequences are ENHRY and SYGVKD. The V and J ends lost 4 bases and 2 bases respectively, with 12 bases between them. The DNA for the CDR3 is TGTGCCATCAGTGCAGCGCCCGGAGCCTACGAGCAGTACGTC. It is translated as CAISAAPGAYEQYV.

This clonotype was counted a few times. This sequence joins TRBV10-3 and TRBJ2-2, with D hard to call. The CDR3 contains 14 residues. Trimming cost V 2 bases and J 6 bases, with 10 bases left between them. The germline CDR1 and CDR2 sequences are ENHRY and SYGVKD. As DNA, the CDR3 is TGTGCCATCAGTGAGCATTCGTCACCCGGGGAGCTGTTTTTT. This encodes CAISEHSSPGELFF.

This clonotype was found a few times. The V and J genes are TRBV5-1 and TRBJ1-3; D is uncertain. CDR3 length: 16 residues. Germline assignment: CDR1 SGHRS and CDR2 YFSETQ. Trimming took off 0 bases at V and 0 bases at J, with 10 bases between the two ends. CDR3 DNA: TGCGCCAGCAGCTTGGTGGCCCCTAACTCTGGAAACACCATATATTTT. Translating it yields CASSLVAPNSGNTIYF.

The CDR3 loop reads CASSLARTYNEQFF. CDR3 nucleotides: TGTGCCAGCAGCTTAGCTAGAACCTACAATGAGCAGTTCTTC. The genes are TRBV5-8 and TRBJ2-1; no definite D call. Trimming took 2 bases from V and 2 from J, leaving 8 bases between them. Germline V gives CDR1 SGHTS, CDR2 YDEGEE. The CDR3 totals 14 residues.

This clonotype was observed many times. The rearrangement links TRBV5-5 to TRBJ2-1; 7 nucleotides agree with TRBD2. The CDR3 length is 14 residues. The germline CDR1 and CDR2 sequences are SGHKS and YYEKEE (reference sequence). With 0 bases clipped from V and 7 bases from J, the junction kept 4 bases outside the gene matches. The CDR3 nucleotides are TGTGCCAGCAGCTTGGTGAGGGGAGGGAATGAGCAGTTCTTC. It codes for CASSLVRGGNEQFF.

About this clonotype itself: Its ends do not fully match the called genes, so a read error is possible. The chain combines TRBV4-1 with TRBJ2-2; possibly TRBD1 for D (5 bases). The length of the CDR3 is 18 residues. Germline V gene data show CDR1 as MGHRA and CDR2 as YSYEKL. In DNA, the CDR3 is TGCGCCAGAAGCCAAGTCTTAGTAAGGCAGGGCGGAACCGGGGAGCTGTTTTTT. The encoded protein is CARSQVLVRQGGTGELFF.

This clonotype was counted at least ten times. V gene TRBV12-3 or TRBV12-4 combines with J gene TRBJ1-2; D unresolved. Trimming pared 5 bases from V and 4 bases from J, leaving 14 bases between. The CDR3 has 14 amino acids. Here the CDR3 reads CASSPANHFYGYTF. CDR3 coding DNA: TGTGCCAGCAGTCCAGCCAACCACTTCTATGGCTACACCTTC.

This clonotype was observed a few times. The genes are TRBV3-1 and TRBJ1-6; no clear D gene. Trimming stripped 0 bases from V and 7 bases from J, with 4 bases between. The length of the CDR3 is 13 residues. Germline V lookup: CDR1 LGHDT, CDR2 YNNKEL (reference sequence). The CDR3 here is CASSQEGNSPLHF. In DNA form, the CDR3 reads TGTGCCAGCAGCCAAGAAGGCAATTCACCCCTCCACTTT.

Only a few counts were recorded for this clonotype. The V gene is TRBV12-3 or TRBV12-4, the J gene TRBJ2-4; 7 positions agree with TRBD2. CDR3 length equals 15 residues. V lost 2 bases and J lost 1; bases outside the gene matches: 2. The CDR3, as DNA: TGTGCCAGCAGTTTACGGGGGGTGGCCAAAAACATTCAGTACTTC. Protein product: CASSLRGVAKNIQYF.

This clonotype was seen more than once but under ten times. The chain couples TRBV5-6 to TRBJ2-1, with TRBD2 matching 15 bases. J was trimmed by 0 bases and V by 6 bases; bases with no gene match: 10. The CDR3 totals 19 residues. CDR1 SGHDT and CDR2 YYEEEE come from the germline V gene. CDR3 sequence (DNA): TGTGCCAGCACCTTTGGACTAGCGGGAGGGCATAGCTCCTACAATGAGCAGTTCTTC. Translated: CASTFGLAGGHSSYNEQFF.

The chain couples TRBV9 to TRBJ2-6, with D maybe TRBD2 (5 bases). CDR1 and CDR2 (germline): SGDLS, YYNGEE. V shed 0 bases and J shed 12 bases, with 7 bases lying between them. The CDR3 runs 12 residues. The CDR3 here is CASSVDRGVLTF. The CDR3 DNA is TGTGCCAGCAGCGTAGATCGGGGCGTCCTGACTTTC. The full variable domain, in which reference TRBV9 and TRBJ2-6 provide the parts outside the CDR3, is DSGVTQTPKHLITATGQRVTLRCSPRSGDLSVYWYQQSLDQGLQFLIQYYNGEERAKGNILERFSAQQFPDLHSELNLSSLELGDSALYFCASSVDRGVLTFGAGSRLTVL.

This clonotype showed up just a few times. The V and J genes are TRBV6-5 and TRBJ1-5; tentative D call: TRBD1 (6 bases). Trimming pared 6 bases from V and 2 bases from J, leaving 11 bases between. The germline gives CDR1 MNHEY, CDR2 SVGAGI. The CDR3 loop spans 14 amino acids. Here the CDR3 reads CASRKGGGNQPQHF. CDR3 coding DNA: TGTGCCAGCAGAAAGGGGGGTGGCAATCAGCCCCAGCATTTT.

The chain couples TRBV7-6 to TRBJ1-2; a possible D gene is TRBD1 (5 bases). Trimming took off 0 bases at V and 1 base at J, with 9 bases between the two ends. In germline, CDR1 is SGHVS, CDR2 FNYEAQ. CDR3 length: 15 residues. CDR3: CASSLAQGSNYGYTF. In nucleotides, the CDR3 is TGTGCCAGCAGCTTAGCGCAGGGCAGTAACTATGGCTACACCTTC.

This clonotype was seen at least ten times. V usage is TRBV29-1 and J usage is TRBJ2-5; D is possibly TRBD1 (6 bases). The CDR3 totals 12 residues. CDR1 and CDR2 from the germline V gene are SQVTM and ANQGSEA. V was shortened by 7 bases and J by 5 bases, with 14 bases between the two germline ends. The DNA for the CDR3 is TGCAGCGGCCTCACAGGGCTGGAGACCCAGTACTTC. Protein: CSGLTGLETQYF.

The chain is built from TRBV7-9 and TRBJ2-2, with D unclear. CDR1 and CDR2 from the germline V gene are SEHNR and FQNEAQ (reference sequence). Trimming removed 3 bases from V and 9 bases from J, with 14 bases in between. The CDR3 is 14 residues long. The DNA for the CDR3 is TGTGCCAGCAGCTTTGAAGGCAAGTCCCGGGAGCTGTTTTTT. Translation gives CASSFEGKSRELFF.

This chain uses TRBV5-1 with TRBJ2-6, with 7 nucleotides matching TRBD1. V shed 4 bases and J 0 bases; nucleotides not matched to a gene: 10. The length of the CDR3 is 18 residues. CDR1 is SGHRS, CDR2 YFSETQ, per germline. CDR3 coding DNA: TGCGCCAGCAGCGAACCGACAGGGATGGGCTCTGGGGCCAACGTCCTGACTTTC. Translation: CASSEPTGMGSGANVLTF.

This clonotype was seen at least ten times. This rearrangement joins TRBV10-2 to TRBJ2-4; D may be TRBD2 (6 bases). CDR1 and CDR2 (germline): WSHSY, SAAADI. This CDR3 contains 13 residues. V shed 3 bases and J shed 8 bases, with 11 bases lying between them. CDR3 protein: CASSDMGGDIQYF. In nucleotides, the CDR3 is TGCGCCAGCAGTGACATGGGCGGGGACATTCAGTACTTC.

Only a few counts were recorded for this clonotype. The chain has TRBV7-2 and TRBJ2-3; TRBD2 agrees at 9 bases. CDR1 and CDR2 (germline): SGHTA, FQGNSA. This CDR3 spans 15 amino acids. The V gene end was trimmed by 5 bases and the J gene end by 4 bases; junction bases not matched to a gene: 7. The CDR3 protein is CASSTLAGVADTQYF. Written as DNA, the CDR3 is TGTGCCAGCAGCACATTAGCGGGAGTTGCAGATACGCAGTATTTT.

This clonotype showed up many times. The chain recombines TRBV5-1 with TRBJ1-2, with D uncertain. CDR3 length equals 12 residues. With 5 bases removed from V and 2 bases from J, the gap between germline ends came to 7 bases. From germline, CDR1 is SGHRS and CDR2 YFSETQ. DNA for the CDR3: TGCGCCAGCAGGGAGATGAACTATGGCTACACCTTC. Protein product: CASREMNYGYTF.

The table lists this clonotype with many counts. The chain links TRBV27 to TRBJ1-2, with TRBD1 matching over 7 bases. This CDR3 region has 16 residues. Germline V gene sequence: CDR1 MNHEY, CDR2 SMNVEV (reference sequence). V was clipped by 3 bases and J by 0 bases; unmatched bases: 7. The DNA of the CDR3 is TGTGCCAGCAGTTTCGGGACAGCGTTAGCTAACTATGGCTACACCTTC. It codes for CASSFGTALANYGYTF.

This clonotype appeared many times. V gene TRBV20-1 combines with J gene TRBJ2-3, with 13 positions matching TRBD2. Germline CDR1 reads DFQATT; CDR2 reads SNEGSKA (reference sequence). V lost 6 bases and J lost 7; bases outside the gene matches: 4. This CDR3 comprises 13 residues. The CDR3: CSARTSGSYTQYF. The CDR3 nucleotides read TGCAGTGCCCGGACTAGCGGGAGTTATACGCAGTATTTT.

This clonotype has more than one count but fewer than ten. The chain joins TRBV6-4 to TRBJ1-5; D is uncertain. Germline assignment: CDR1 MRHNA and CDR2 SNTAGT. V lost 3 bases and J lost 4, with 10 bases in between. The CDR3 is 14 amino acids. The CDR3 bases are TGTGCCAGCAGTGAGATACCGGGGAATCAGCCCCAGCATTTT. Translating it yields CASSEIPGNQPQHF.

This clonotype was counted many times. The V and J genes are TRBV12-3 or TRBV12-4 and TRBJ1-5; D call uncertain. This CDR3 comprises 14 residues. V was clipped by 1 base and J by 6 bases, with 10 bases between them. The CDR3 reads CASSLEAVTQPQHF. As DNA, the CDR3 is TGTGCCAGCAGTTTAGAAGCGGTAACTCAGCCCCAGCATTTT.

This clonotype was seen more than once but under ten times. This chain joins TRBV7-6 and TRBJ2-3, with TRBD2 matching 9 bases. The V gene end was trimmed by 2 bases and the J gene end by 6 bases; junction bases not matched to a gene: 9. The CDR3 runs to 16 residues. In germline, CDR1 is SGHVS, CDR2 FNYEAQ. For the CDR3, the DNA is TGTGCCAGCAGCTTAATTGGCGGGAGGGTCCGGGATACGCAGTATTTT. As protein: CASSLIGGRVRDTQYF.